The TCR beta chain under discussion was sequenced for a study of T cell clonality in common variable immunodeficiency. This CDR3 is built from 16 residues. J was trimmed by 4 bases and V by 8 bases; bases with no gene match: 11. Germline V CDR1 and CDR2: SNHLY, FYNNEI. Equal genomic DNA amounts from CVID and control samples were sequenced. Data came from immunoSEQ multiplex PCR; TCRdb stores just in-frame clones and leaves some out. This sample has some 60,000 clones and no singletons, with about 1.5% in the ten largest. To note about this clone: Read data end 3 residues before the CDR3 end; the end is taken from the germline J gene.

The sequence was collected from a person aged 18 to 75 in good health. This chain links TRBV2 with TRBJ2-7; the match to TRBD2 covers 13 bases. Sequencing was performed on peripheral blood mononuclear cells. The CDR3 DNA, read in part, is TGTGCCAGCGGACTAGCGGGGGTTTCTGTAGGTTACGAG. It translates to CASGLAGVSVGYE. The entire CDR3 protein is CASGLAGVSVGYEQYF.